These T cell receptor beta chains were read from a single sample in a study of cytomegalovirus exposure and HLA in healthy donors. Generated by immunoSEQ multiplex PCR, the TCRdb table keeps only in-frame clones and is missing some. The table includes about 180,000 clones, roughly 79% detected once. Material for sequencing was PBMCs. The receptors originated from a male donor in good health and CMV-seronegative. CDR3s include the opening cysteine and the closing phenylalanine or tryptophan. Fields, in order: V gene, clone size, D gene, J gene, CDR3 protein, CDR3 DNA. D genes are given only for firm matches. For some rows the clone size is stated as once, few or many, or as a class when expanded; others skip it.

TRBV19,few,TRBD1,TRBJ1-4,CATRTGAGKLFF,TGTGCCACTCGGACAGGGGCAGGAAAACTGTTTTTT
TRBV9,-,TRBD1,TRBJ1-6,CASNEQGNSPLHF,TGTGCCAGCAACGAACAGGGGAATTCACCCCTCCACTTT
TRBV6-1,-,-,TRBJ1-6,CASSVNSPLHF,TGTGCCAGCAGTGTAAATTCACCCCTCCACTTT
TRBV6-6,-,-,TRBJ1-5,CASSDSGGLSNQPQHF,TGTGCCAGCAGTGACTCGGGAGGGCTTAGCAATCAGCCCCAGCATTTT
TRBV10-3,-,TRBD2,TRBJ2-1,CAIGGLAGRNEQFF,TGTGCCATCGGGGGACTAGCGGGGCGGAATGAGCAGTTCTTC
TRBV29-1,-,TRBD1,TRBJ2-7,CSVETGTANYEQYF,TGCAGCGTTGAAACTGGGACAGCCAACTACGAGCAGTACTTC
TRBV7-9,-,-,TRBJ1-5,CASSQQGSNQPQHF,TGTGCCAGCAGCCAACAGGGTAGCAATCAGCCCCAGCATTTT
TRBV5-1,few,-,TRBJ2-7,CASSPWGETSYEQYF,TGCGCCAGCAGCCCCTGGGGGGAGACTTCCTACGAGCAGTACTTC
TRBV29-1,-,TRBD2,TRBJ2-5,CSAPLAGVEETQYF,TGCAGCGCCCCCCTAGCGGGGGTAGAAGAGACCCAGTACTTC
TRBV19,-,-,TRBJ1-5,CASSPRGSSNQPQHF,TGTGCCAGTAGTCCCAGGGGATCTAGCAATCAGCCCCAGCATTTT
TRBV6-6,-,TRBD1,TRBJ2-7,CASSLMTGGNEQYF,TGTGCCAGCAGTTTGATGACAGGGGGCAACGAGCAGTACTTC
TRBV28,-,TRBD1,TRBJ2-3,CASSLPGQGDTDTQYF,TGTGCCAGCAGTTTACCGGGACAGGGGGACACAGATACGCAGTATTTT
TRBV10-3,-,TRBD1,TRBJ2-3,CAIMGTDTDTQYF,TGTGCCATCATGGGGACAGACACAGATACGCAGTATTTT
TRBV19,-,-,TRBJ1-5,CASSISEFSNQPQHF,TGTGCCAGTAGTATTTCAGAATTTAGCAATCAGCCCCAGCATTTT
TRBV28,-,-,TRBJ2-7,CASSPNPYEQYF,TGTGCCAGCAGTCCTAATCCCTACGAGCAGTACTTC
TRBV7-3,-,-,TRBJ1-5,CASSLYNQPQHF,TGTGCCAGCAGCTTATATAATCAGCCCCAGCATTTT
TRBV2,-,-,TRBJ1-5,CASSEARQYNQPQHF,TGTGCCAGCAGTGAAGCAAGACAGTACAATCAGCCCCAGCATTTT
TRBV5-1,once,-,TRBJ2-1,CASSPMAAQSERGMFF,TGCGCCAGCTCCCCGATGGCGGCTCAATCGGAGAGGGGGATGTTCTTC
TRBV7-2,few,TRBD1,TRBJ1-4,CASSARDRDGWQLFF,TGTGCCAGCAGCGCCCGGGACAGGGATGGATGGCAACTGTTTTTT
TRBV6-1,-,-,TRBJ1-5,CASSTEPPQPQHF,TGTGCCAGCAGCACAGAGCCGCCTCAGCCCCAGCATTTT
TRBV9,few,-,TRBJ2-1,CASSVASGGRNEQFF,TGTGCCAGCAGCGTAGCTTCGGGGGGCAGGAATGAGCAGTTCTTC
TRBV4-1,-,-,TRBJ1-5,CASSQDEGGGQPQHF,TGCGCCAGCAGCCAAGATGAGGGCGGAGGTCAGCCCCAGCATTTT
TRBV27,-,TRBD2,TRBJ2-7,CASSSVGGRTNLFEQYF,TGTGCCAGCAGTTCCGTGGGAGGGAGGACTAATTTATTCGAGCAGTACTTC
TRBV7-2,-,-,TRBJ1-5,CASSSRGTFSNQPQHF,TGTGCCAGCTCCTCTAGGGGCACTTTTAGCAATCAGCCCCAGCATTTT
TRBV15,few,TRBD2,TRBJ2-7,CATSGSGRNSYEQYF,TGTGCCACCAGCGGTAGCGGGAGGAACTCCTACGAGCAGTACTTC
TRBV5-1,few,-,TRBJ2-5,CASSSGTIQETQYF,TGCGCCAGCAGCTCCGGGACAATCCAAGAGACCCAGTACTTC
TRBV29-1,-,-,TRBJ1-3,CSIRTGNSGNTIYF,TGCAGCATCAGAACAGGGAACTCTGGAAACACCATATATTTT
TRBV7-9,-,-,TRBJ1-2,CASSSGYYGYTF,TGTGCCAGCAGCTCAGGGTACTATGGCTACACCTTC
TRBV7-9,-,TRBD1,TRBJ1-1,CASSLGGTGFFPEAFF,TGTGCCAGCAGCTTAGGAGGGACAGGGTTTTTCCCTGAAGCTTTCTTT
TRBV27,-,TRBD1,TRBJ2-7,CASSSPGQSYEQYF,TGTGCCAGCAGTTCACCGGGACAGAGCTACGAGCAGTACTTC
TRBV7-3,-,TRBD2,TRBJ2-1,CASSGTSEGEQFF,TGTGCCAGCAGCGGGACTAGCGAGGGTGAGCAGTTCTTC
TRBV27,-,TRBD2,TRBJ2-7,CASSFSGPAYEQYF,TGTGCCAGCAGTTTTAGCGGGCCTGCCTACGAGCAGTACTTC
TRBV10-3,-,-,TRBJ1-5,CAISEASYYSNQPQHF,TGTGCCATCAGTGAGGCCAGCTACTACAGCAATCAGCCCCAGCATTTT
TRBV7-2,-,TRBD1,TRBJ1-2,CASSASGTGDGYTF,TGTGCCAGCAGCGCGTCCGGGACAGGGGATGGCTACACCTTC
TRBV9,-,-,TRBJ1-1,CASSVAERMNTEAFF,TGTGCCAGCAGCGTAGCTGAGAGAATGAACACTGAAGCTTTCTTT
TRBV28,-,TRBD2,TRBJ2-1,CASTSTSGRFGGPHNEQFF,TGTGCCAGCACCTCGACTAGCGGGAGGTTCGGCGGCCCCCACAATGAGCAGTTCTTC
TRBV6-5,-,-,TRBJ2-1,CASSYSSRDEQFF,TGTGCCAGCAGTTACTCGAGCCGCGATGAGCAGTTCTTC
TRBV29-1,-,-,TRBJ1-4,CSVSREGEKLFF,TGCAGCGTTTCCAGGGAAGGTGAAAAACTGTTTTTT
TRBV4-3,few,-,TRBJ1-5,CASSQDSTGYQPQHF,TGCGCCAGCAGCCAAGATTCGACAGGTTATCAGCCCCAGCATTTT
TRBV19,few,-,TRBJ2-3,CASSIDLDTQYF,TGTGCCAGTAGTATAGATCTGGATACGCAGTATTTT
TRBV14,-,TRBD1,TRBJ2-3,CASRQGGTDTQYF,TGTGCCAGCAGGCAGGGGGGCACAGATACGCAGTATTTT
TRBV7-3,-,-,TRBJ2-2,CASSLRPRVENTGELFF,TGTGCCAGCAGCTTACGCCCCAGGGTCGAGAACACCGGGGAGCTGTTTTTT
TRBV29-1,-,TRBD2,TRBJ2-1,CSVESGLRSYNEQFF,TGCAGCGTTGAATCGGGACTACGCTCCTACAATGAGCAGTTCTTC
TRBV6-5,few,TRBD1,TRBJ2-3,CASSSGQGGTDTQYF,TGTGCCAGCAGTTCGGGACAGGGCGGCACAGATACGCAGTATTTT
TRBV6-5,-,TRBD2,TRBJ2-1,CASSYGTSGSNEQFF,TGTGCCAGCAGTTACGGGACTAGCGGGTCCAATGAGCAGTTCTTC
TRBV2,-,TRBD1,TRBJ1-5,CASSEAGQGHRPQHF,TGTGCCAGCAGTGAAGCGGGACAGGGTCACCGGCCCCAGCATTTT
TRBV6-5,-,-,TRBJ2-7,CASSPGTNERYF,TGTGCCAGCAGTCCTGGGACAAACGAGCGGTACTTC
TRBV19,few,-,TRBJ1-2,CASSIEETATNYGYTF,TGTGCCAGTAGTATAGAGGAGACAGCAACTAACTATGGCTACACCTTC
TRBV28,-,-,TRBJ1-5,CASIRPGGGYQPQHF,TGTGCCAGCATCCGACCGGGGGGAGGGTATCAGCCCCAGCATTTT
TRBV18,-,-,TRBJ1-2,CASSPPASVGGYTF,TGTGCCAGCTCACCACCAGCATCGGTCGGGGGCTACACCTTC
TRBV19,few,-,TRBJ1-5,CASSRWEDLNQPQHF,TGTGCCAGTAGTAGGTGGGAGGACCTCAATCAGCCCCAGCATTTT
TRBV30,-,-,TRBJ1-1,CAWSYYMNTEAFF,TGTGCCTGGTCCTACTACATGAACACTGAAGCTTTCTTT
TRBV5-1,-,TRBD2,TRBJ2-1,CASSLAGGLEVAGYSYNEQFF,TGTGCCAGCAGCTTGGCGGGTGGGCTCGAAGTAGCGGGGTACTCCTACAATGAGCAGTTCTTC
TRBV4-1,-,-,TRBJ2-7,CASSQGGSYEQYF,TGCGCCAGCAGCCAGGGGGGTTCCTACGAGCAGTACTTC
TRBV14,-,-,TRBJ2-1,CASSPTAGEQFF,TGTGCCAGCAGCCCTACGGCGGGTGAGCAGTTCTTC
TRBV2,-,TRBD2,TRBJ2-7,CASSESGLAGVPYF,TGTGCCAGCAGTGAGTCGGGACTAGCGGGAGTACCGTACTTC
TRBV7-2,once,TRBD2,TRBJ2-3,CASSLDRAGVVPDTQYF,TGTGCCAGCAGCTTAGATCGTGCGGGAGTAGTCCCAGATACGCAGTATTTT
TRBV6-5,-,TRBD2,TRBJ2-7,CASSYEASGEQYF,TGTGCCAGCAGTTACGAGGCTAGCGGCGAGCAGTACTTC
TRBV11-2,-,TRBD2,TRBJ2-7,CASSWTSELYEQYF,TGTGCCAGCAGCTGGACTAGCGAGCTCTACGAGCAGTACTTC
TRBV6-1,-,-,TRBJ2-7,CASNLQRDYEQYF,TGTGCCAGCAATCTCCAGAGGGACTACGAGCAGTACTTC